The 4 T cell receptor beta chains given below trace back to one sample, sequenced in a study of shared T cell receptors in the human thymus. Sequenced by immunoSEQ multiplex PCR; TCRdb stores in-frame clones only, minus some. The sample shows roughly 410,000 clones, 95% of them seen only once. Sequenced: thymocytes. The receptors originated from a human donor.

The V gene is TRBV15, the J gene TRBJ2-1; 8 nucleotides match TRBD2. The CDR3 loop spans 17 amino acids. Germline V lookup: CDR1 LNHNV, CDR2 YYDKDF (reference sequence). The V gene end was trimmed by 5 bases and the J gene end by 9 bases; junction bases not matched to a gene: 18. The DNA for the CDR3 is TGTGCCACCAGCTTACCACAAGGCGGGAGGAATTCGGGTGAGCAGTTCTTC. Translating it yields CATSLPQGGRNSGEQFF.

This clone was detected once. The chain employs TRBV7-3 and TRBJ2-5, with 11 bases lining up with TRBD1. Per germline, CDR1 SGHTA and CDR2 FQGTGA. V was pared by 5 bases and J by 7 bases, with 15 bases of the junction left unmatched. The CDR3 loop spans 17 amino acids. The CDR3 is CASSLVPGQGERATQYF. CDR3 in DNA: TGTGCCAGCAGCCTAGTCCCGGGACAGGGGGAGAGGGCGACCCAGTACTTC.

The chain uses TRBV28 and TRBJ2-6, with D perhaps TRBD2 (6 bases). Trimming removed 4 bases at V and 8 bases at J, with 15 bases between. CDR3 size: 15 residues. The germline V gene has CDR1 MDHEN and CDR2 SYDVKM. For the CDR3, the DNA is TGTGCCAGCAGTTCCCCCAGGCGGGATTCCAACGTCCTGACTTTC. It is translated as CASSSPRRDSNVLTF.

This clone has only one observation. The rearrangement uses TRBV28 and TRBJ2-1; perhaps D is TRBD1 or TRBD2 (5 bases each). Trimming took off 6 bases at V and 7 bases at J, with 10 bases between the two ends. CDR1 MDHEN and CDR2 SYDVKM come from the germline V gene. This CDR3 region has 12 residues. The CDR3 DNA reads TGTGCCAGCAGCCCTGAGGGGAATGAGCAGTTCTTC. This codes for CASSPEGNEQFF.